These T cell receptor beta chains were read from a single sample in a study of T-cell memory formation after mild COVID-19. MiXCR, applied by TCRdb to the 5' RACE reads, yields one record per CDR3 protein. The sample comprises approximately 570,000 distinct CDR3 sequences, roughly 17% of which are singletons, and 12% rests with the top ten. Sequences were obtained from PBMCs or a T cell subset sorted from them (not recorded which). These receptor sequences come from an adult woman who had mild COVID-19 (a few samples of this study predate the infection). Cell type and time point are not known. CDR3s include the opening cysteine and the closing phenylalanine or tryptophan. A D gene is named only where the DNA matches it firmly. Size values are once, few and many counts, or a class for expanded clones, and some rows have none.

>TRBJ1-2|many|TRBD1|TRBV2
CASSVGQGANYGYTF
TGTGCCAGCAGCGTTGGACAGGGGGCAAACTATGGCTACACCTTC
>TRBJ2-5|few|TRBD2|TRBV7-2
CASSLDLAGGTSETQYF
TGTGCCAGCAGCTTAGACCTAGCGGGGGGGACTTCAGAGACCCAGTACTTC
>TRBJ1-5|few|-|TRBV5-4
CASSSDGGTQHF
TGTGCCAGCAGCTCCGACGGGGGAACCCAGCATTTT
>TRBJ2-7|few|TRBD2|TRBV7-2
CASSLAGGVYEQYF
TGTGCCAGCAGCTTAGCGGGAGGGGTTTACGAGCAGTACTTC
>TRBJ2-2|-|TRBD2|TRBV20-1
CSAIGSSGSITGELFF
TGCAGTGCTATCGGGTCTAGCGGGAGTATAACCGGGGAGCTGTTTTTT
>TRBJ2-7|-|-|TRBV12-3/TRBV12-4
CASSFEGVSYEQYF
TGTGCCAGCAGTTTTGAAGGGGTCTCCTACGAGCAGTACTTC
>TRBJ2-2|-|-|TRBV19
CASSFGQGLPGELFF
TGTGCCAGTAGTTTTGGCCAGGGGTTGCCCGGGGAGCTGTTTTTT
>TRBJ2-1|few|-|TRBV7-9
CASPPPYPYNEQFF
TGTGCCAGTCCCCCGCCGTACCCCTACAATGAGCAGTTCTTC
>TRBJ2-5|few|-|TRBV5-1
CASSESPRDYQETQYF
TGCGCCAGCAGCGAATCCCCCCGGGACTACCAAGAGACCCAGTACTTC
>TRBJ2-1|-|TRBD2|TRBV11-3
CASSFHTTSGGYNEQFF
TGTGCCAGCAGCTTCCATACTACTAGCGGGGGTTACAATGAGCAGTTCTTC
>TRBJ2-3|few|-|TRBV6-1
CASSERSFGISTQYF
TGTGCCAGCAGTGAAAGGTCATTCGGGATCAGTACGCAGTATTTT
>TRBJ2-7|-|TRBD2|TRBV18
CASSPAGVYPYEQYF
TGTGCCAGCTCACCGGCGGGAGTTTACCCCTACGAGCAGTACTTC
>TRBJ1-2|-|TRBD1|TRBV6-5
CASSEPGQFYGYTF
TGTGCCAGCAGTGAGCCGGGACAGTTCTATGGCTACACCTTC
>TRBJ2-4|few|TRBD1|TRBV6-6
CASSYSQGTELLLAKNIQYF
TGTGCCAGCAGTTACTCTCAGGGGACAGAACTCCTTCTAGCCAAAAACATTCAGTACTTC
>TRBJ2-6|-|-|TRBV6-1
CASSEVNAGANVLTF
TGTGCCAGCAGTGAAGTCAACGCTGGGGCCAACGTCCTGACTTTC
>TRBJ2-6|-|-|TRBV5-1
CASSSTAGVSGANVLTF
TGCGCCAGCAGCTCGACAGCAGGGGTCTCTGGGGCCAACGTCCTGACTTTC
>TRBJ2-1|-|-|TRBV6-1
CASSEASSMGEQFF
TGTGCCAGCAGTGAAGCCTCTTCTATGGGGGAGCAGTTCTTC
>TRBJ2-1|-|-|TRBV7-9
CASSSPGESSYNEQFF
TGTGCCAGCAGCTCCCCCGGAGAGTCCTCCTACAATGAGCAGTTCTTC
>TRBJ1-2|-|TRBD1|TRBV7-2
CASSLQVTGIGYTF
TGTGCCAGCAGCTTACAGGTGACAGGGATCGGCTACACCTTC
>TRBJ2-7|few|-|TRBV20-1
CSAIKRSETYEQYF
TGCAGTGCTATAAAACGGAGTGAAACCTACGAGCAGTACTTC
>TRBJ2-5|few|-|TRBV15
CATSRDLGLRTQYF
TGTGCCACCAGCAGGGACCTGGGGTTAAGGACCCAGTACTTC